The entry below gives a single TCR beta chain sequence along with its context. Its antigen is not known. The sample originates from a study of beta chain features in type 1 diabetes. Study results and caveats: Within each of all four CD4+ subsets, Type 1 diabetes patients had TCRB CDR3s that were moderately but significantly shorter. More deletions and fewer insertions at VDJ junctions were found in patients with type 1 diabetes.

What was sequenced were expressed TCRB transcripts, since all of the isolated RNA had been reverse transcribed. This table comes from immunoSEQ multiplex PCR, and its TCRdb copy is limited to in-frame clones, with some not included. This table has about 270,000 clones, 14% appearing once. The CDR3 totals 15 residues. Germline lookup yields CDR1 SNHLY and CDR2 FYNNEI. Germline trimming cut 7 bases from V and 5 bases from J; bases unmatched to any gene: 10. J is TRBJ2-3 and V is TRBV2, with TRBD2 matching over 9 bases. The sequence was collected from a man younger than 40 with type 1 diabetes. The sample was naive CD4+ T cells from blood. The DNA of the CDR3 is TGTGCCAGCACGTCGGCGGGAGGGCCTGGAGATACGCAGTATTTT. Its translation is CASTSAGGPGDTQYF.